This T cell receptor beta chain was captured in a study of beta chain features in type 1 diabetes. Across the study: The number of sorted cells examined across all samples was 107,917,701. Study-level points and caveats: Moderate yet significant TCRB CDR3 shortening was seen in Type 1 diabetes patients in all four CD4+ subsets.

Isolated RNA was reverse transcribed in full, so expressed TCRB transcripts were sequenced. The data were produced by immunoSEQ multiplex PCR, yet TCRdb's version contains in-frame clones alone and is incomplete. Here the sample spans around 600,000 clones, 9.5% to 15% being singletons. This clone came up a few times. The antigen is unknown. The CDR3 is 14 amino acids. V was clipped by 5 bases and J by 5 bases; unmatched bases: 7. Germline V gene sequence: CDR1 SGHNT, CDR2 YYREEE (reference sequence). The chain carries TRBV5-4 and TRBJ2-5; TRBD1 matches 9 bases. This receptor was taken from a man aged 30 to 45 with type 1 diabetes. Sequenced material: naive CD4+ T cells from blood. CDR3 bases: TGTGCCAGCAGGTTAGACAGGGGGACGGAGACCCAGTACTTC. Translation gives CASRLDRGTETQYF.